This T cell receptor beta chain was identified during a study of cytomegalovirus exposure and HLA in healthy donors. Vbeta (60) and Jbeta (13) primers were used in the PCR. Libraries were prepared by immunoSEQ multiplex PCR; TCRdb keeps only in-frame clonotypes and omits some of them. The sample includes 77,000 or so clones, roughly 76% of them seen just once. The CDR3 is 14 residues long. The J gene is TRBJ1-4, the V gene TRBV21-1; the table names TRBD1, a call not compared with the DNA. TRBV21-1 is annotated as a pseudogene. This TCR came from a woman aged 40 to 49 in good health and CMV-seronegative. Input material: PBMCs. For the CDR3, the DNA is TGTGCCAGCAGCGAGACAGCAACTAATGAAAAACTGTTTTTT. Protein sequence: CASSETATNEKLFF.